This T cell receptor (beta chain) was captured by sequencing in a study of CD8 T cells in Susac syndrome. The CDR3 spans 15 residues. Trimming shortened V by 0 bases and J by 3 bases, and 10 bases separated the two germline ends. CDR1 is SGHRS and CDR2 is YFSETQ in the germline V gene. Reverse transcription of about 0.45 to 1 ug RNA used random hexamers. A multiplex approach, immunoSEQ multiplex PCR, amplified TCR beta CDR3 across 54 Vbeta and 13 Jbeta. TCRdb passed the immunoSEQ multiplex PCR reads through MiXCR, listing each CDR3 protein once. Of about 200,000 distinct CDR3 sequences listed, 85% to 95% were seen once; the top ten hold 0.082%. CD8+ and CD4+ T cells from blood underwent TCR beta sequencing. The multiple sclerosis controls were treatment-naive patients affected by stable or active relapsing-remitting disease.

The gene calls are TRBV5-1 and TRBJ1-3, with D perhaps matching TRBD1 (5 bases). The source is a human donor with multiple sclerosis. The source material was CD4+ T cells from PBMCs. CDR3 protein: CASSLDWTSGNTIYF. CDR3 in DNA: TGCGCCAGCAGCTTGGATTGGACAAGTGGAAACACCATATATTTT.